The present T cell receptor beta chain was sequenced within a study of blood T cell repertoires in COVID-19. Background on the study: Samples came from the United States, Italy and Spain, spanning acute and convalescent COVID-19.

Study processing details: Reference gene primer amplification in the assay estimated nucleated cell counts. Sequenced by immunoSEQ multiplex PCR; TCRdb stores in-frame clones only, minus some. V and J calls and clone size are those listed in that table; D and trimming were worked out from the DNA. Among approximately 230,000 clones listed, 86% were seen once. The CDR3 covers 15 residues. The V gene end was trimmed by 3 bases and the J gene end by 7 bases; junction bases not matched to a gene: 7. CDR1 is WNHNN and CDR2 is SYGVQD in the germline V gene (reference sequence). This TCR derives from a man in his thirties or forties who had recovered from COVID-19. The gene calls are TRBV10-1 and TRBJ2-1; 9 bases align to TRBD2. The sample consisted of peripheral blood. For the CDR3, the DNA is TGCGCCAGCAGTGAAGTTAGCGGGGGAGGAAATGAGCAGTTCTTC. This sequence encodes CASSEVSGGGNEQFF.